These 18 T cell receptor beta chains came from one sample sequenced in a study of T cells in Graves' hyperthyroidism and ophthalmopathy. Amplified regions were TCR beta CDR3 sequences from RNA transcripts. An initial round of RT-PCR targeting the TCR CDR3 relied on the HTBI primer set. Via MiXCR, TCRdb re-called the multiplex PCR reads, giving one row per CDR3 protein. The sample carries 600,000 to 650,000 distinct CDR3 sequences, about 16% recorded once. Material for sequencing was blood. The source is a woman aged 25 to 39 with Graves' hyperthyroidism.

Many counts were recorded for this clonotype. The chain recombines TRBV6-1 with TRBJ2-7; TRBD1 is a possible D gene (6 bases). The ends were cut back, 6 bases at V and 7 bases at J, with 16 bases in the middle. Germline lookup yields CDR1 MNHNS and CDR2 SASEGT. The CDR3 loop spans 13 amino acids. CDR3 in amino acids: CASSATGVWEQYF. For the CDR3, the DNA is TGTGCCAGCAGCGCGACAGGAGTGTGGGAGCAGTACTTC.

This clonotype was counted ten times or more. The CDR3 sequence is CSARRAGAGWFVEQYF. CDR3 coding DNA: TGCAGTGCTAGGAGAGCGGGAGCGGGTTGGTTTGTAGAGCAGTACTTC. The chain couples TRBV20-1 to TRBJ2-7, with TRBD2 matching 8 bases. Germline V lookup: CDR1 DFQATT, CDR2 SNEGSKA (reference sequence). The ends lost 3 bases at V and 7 bases at J; junction bases unmatched: 17. This CDR3 is 16 amino acids long.

The V call is TRBV28, the J call TRBJ1-3; TRBD1 might be the D (5 bases). Trimming left V 2 bases short and J 6 bases short, with 14 bases between. The CDR3 is made up of 15 amino acids. CDR1 is MDHEN, CDR2 SYDVKM, per germline. The CDR3 reads CASSLTWAGTNTIYF. The CDR3 DNA reads TGTGCCAGCAGTTTAACGTGGGCAGGGACAAACACCATATATTTT.

Points on this clonotype: Since a much larger clone is just one base distant, this may be a read error. The chain combines TRBV11-1 with TRBJ2-5; 8 nucleotides align to TRBD1. The germline gives CDR1 SGHAT, CDR2 FQDESV (reference sequence). CDR3 size: 13 residues. CDR3 protein: CAGSFRGLETQYF. The CDR3 DNA is TGCGCCGGCAGTTTCAGGGGGCTGGAGACCCAGTACTTC.

This clonotype was detected many times. The rearrangement joins TRBV24-1 to TRBJ2-1; D ambiguous. The germline V and J ends were trimmed by 5 bases and 0 bases, with 4 bases remaining between them. The CDR3 spans 13 residues. Germline V gene lookup returns CDR1 KGHDR and CDR2 SFDVKD. CDR3 sequence reads: CATSGGSYNEQFF. For the CDR3, the DNA is TGTGCCACCAGTGGGGGCTCCTACAATGAGCAGTTCTTC.

This clonotype occurred many times. The V call is TRBV12-5, the J call TRBJ2-1; TRBD1 matches at 9 bases. Per the germline V gene, CDR1 is LGHNT and CDR2 is FRNRAP. The CDR3 is made up of 15 amino acids. Losses at the gene ends were 4 bases for V and 6 bases for J; bases not matched to a gene: 7. The CDR3 sequence: CASGYPEQGANEQFF. DNA of the CDR3: TGTGCTAGTGGTTACCCCGAACAGGGGGCCAATGAGCAGTTCTTC. Based on the CDR3 plus reference TRBV12-5 and TRBJ2-1, the full variable domain is DARVTQTPRHKVTEMGQEVTMRCQPILGHNTVFWYRQTMMQGLELLAYFRNRAPLDDSGMPKDRFSAEMPDATLATLKIQPSEPRDSAVYFCASGYPEQGANEQFFGPGTRLTVL.

This clonotype was seen many times. V gene TRBV7-2 combines with J gene TRBJ2-7; possible D gene TRBD1, 5 bases. The CDR3 length is 13 residues. V lost 5 bases and J lost 5, with 13 bases in between. Germline V lookup: CDR1 SGHTA, CDR2 FQGNSA. The CDR3 sequence: CASSPQQEDEQYF. The CDR3 nucleotides are TGTGCCAGCAGCCCCCAACAGGAAGACGAGCAGTACTTC. The entire variable domain, with the rest obtained from reference TRBV7-2 and TRBJ2-7, is as follows: GAGVSQSPSNKVTEKGKDVELRCDPISGHTALYWYRQSLGQGLEFLIYFQGNSAPDKSGLPSDRFSAERTGGSVSTLTIQRTQQEDSAVYLCASSPQQEDEQYFGPGTRLTVT.

This clonotype has at least ten counts. CDR3 amino acids: CASSFGEPGGRSPLHF. The DNA of the CDR3 is TGTGCCAGCAGTTTTGGGGAACCAGGGGGCAGGTCACCCCTCCACTTT. The chain carries TRBV12-3 or TRBV12-4 and TRBJ1-6; 8 bases line up with TRBD1. This CDR3 is built from 16 residues. The J segment lost 10 bases and the V segment lost 3 bases, leaving 11 bases of the junction unmatched.

Only a few counts were recorded for this clonotype. The rearrangement uses TRBV29-1 and TRBJ2-3; D not resolved. The germline gives CDR1 SQVTM, CDR2 ANQGSEA. This CDR3 region has 14 residues. Trimming left V 2 bases short and J 0 bases short, with 9 bases between. CDR3 in amino acids: CSVEPGSSTDTQYF. The CDR3, as DNA: TGCAGCGTTGAACCCGGGTCTAGCACAGATACGCAGTATTTT.

This chain joins TRBV20-1 and TRBJ2-7; 9 bases are a match to TRBD1. V dropped 5 bases and J dropped 3; count of bases not matched to a gene: 11. CDR1 is DFQATT, CDR2 SNEGSKA, per germline (reference sequence). The CDR3 extends over 15 amino acids. The CDR3 sequence: CSAPTGGLIFYEQYF. The CDR3 nucleotides read TGCAGTGCTCCAACAGGGGGCCTCATTTTCTACGAGCAGTACTTC.

This clonotype was recorded at least ten times. This chain uses TRBV4-1 with TRBJ2-7; D gene unclear. The germline V gene encodes CDR1 MGHRA and CDR2 YSYEKL. The CDR3 is 14 amino acids. Trimming cost V 2 bases and J 3 bases, with 11 bases left between them. The DNA for the CDR3 is TGCGCCAGCAGCCAACGTCAAGGGCTCTACGAGCAGTACTTC. This encodes CASSQRQGLYEQYF.

Comments on this clonotype: A single base separates this from a much larger clone, so it may be a read error. The chain combines TRBV20-1 with TRBJ2-3; 14 bases line up with TRBD2. Per the germline V gene, CDR1 is DFQATT and CDR2 is SNEGSKA (reference sequence). V was clipped by 0 bases and J by 6 bases; unmatched bases: 5. The CDR3 spans 16 residues. CDR3 DNA sequence: TGCAGTGCTAGAGAATTTCGGACTAGCGGGAGGGATACGCAGTATTTT. This sequence encodes CSAREFRTSGRDTQYF.

The chain carries TRBV27 and TRBJ1-5; no clear D gene. The CDR3 spans 14 residues. Trimming left V 2 bases short and J 9 bases short, with 14 bases between. From germline, CDR1 is MNHEY and CDR2 SMNVEV (reference sequence). CDR3: CASSLGPAGGPQHF. DNA of the CDR3: TGTGCCAGCAGTTTAGGGCCCGCGGGCGGGCCCCAGCATTTT.

This clonotype was seen a handful of times. The CDR3 here is CAISTGTGDIYNEQFF. In nucleotides, the CDR3 is TGTGCCATCAGTACCGGGACAGGGGACATCTACAATGAGCAGTTCTTC. The chain recombines TRBV10-3 with TRBJ2-1; TRBD1 aligns across 10 bases. This CDR3 has 16 amino acids. Germline V gene lookup returns CDR1 ENHRY and CDR2 SYGVKD. Germline trimming cut 5 bases from V and 3 bases from J; bases unmatched to any gene: 7.

The chain combines TRBV9 with TRBJ1-5; TRBD1 is a possible D gene (6 bases). This CDR3 spans 14 amino acids. The V and J ends lost 2 bases and 5 bases respectively, with 11 bases between them. Per the germline V gene, CDR1 is SGDLS and CDR2 is YYNGEE. The CDR3 spells CASSVEGEDQPQHF. The CDR3 region has the DNA TGTGCCAGCAGCGTTGAGGGGGAGGATCAGCCCCAGCATTTT.

CDR3: CASSYEDREETQYF. In DNA form, the CDR3 reads TGTGCCAGCAGTTATGAGGACAGGGAGGAGACCCAGTACTTC. The rearrangement links TRBV6-9 to TRBJ2-5; 8 nucleotides match TRBD1. J lost 5 bases, V lost 2 bases, and 4 bases had no gene match. CDR3 length: 14 amino acids. Germline lookup yields CDR1 MNHGY and CDR2 SVAAGI.

The chain is built from TRBV5-1 and TRBJ2-7, with 13 positions matching TRBD2. Germline CDR1 is SGHRS and CDR2 is YFSETQ. The V segment lost 2 bases and the J segment 4 bases; nucleotides outside the gene matches: 6. The CDR3 contains 16 residues. The CDR3 spells CASSFGLAGVTYEQYF. CDR3 DNA sequence: TGCGCCAGCAGCTTTGGACTAGCGGGAGTCACGTACGAGCAGTACTTC.

This clonotype was detected once. The genes are TRBV24-1 and TRBJ1-3; D not certain. The CDR3 consists of 12 residues. Trimming took off 3 bases at V and 5 bases at J, with 4 bases between the two ends. Germline V gene data show CDR1 as KGHDR and CDR2 as SFDVKD. As DNA, the CDR3 is TGTGCCACCAGTGATCACAGAAACACCATATATTTT. Encoded protein: CATSDHRNTIYF.